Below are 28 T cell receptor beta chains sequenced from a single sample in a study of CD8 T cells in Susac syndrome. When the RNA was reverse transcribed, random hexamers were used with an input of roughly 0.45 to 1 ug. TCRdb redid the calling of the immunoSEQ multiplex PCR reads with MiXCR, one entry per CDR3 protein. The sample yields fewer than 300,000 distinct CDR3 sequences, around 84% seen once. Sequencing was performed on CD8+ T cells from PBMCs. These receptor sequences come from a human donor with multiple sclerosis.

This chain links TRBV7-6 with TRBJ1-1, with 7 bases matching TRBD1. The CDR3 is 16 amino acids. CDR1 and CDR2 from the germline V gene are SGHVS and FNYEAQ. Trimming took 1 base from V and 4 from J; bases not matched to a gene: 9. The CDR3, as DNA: TGTGCCAGCAGCTTAGTCGGGGACAGTTCGAGCACTGAAGCTTTCTTT. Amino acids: CASSLVGDSSSTEAFF.

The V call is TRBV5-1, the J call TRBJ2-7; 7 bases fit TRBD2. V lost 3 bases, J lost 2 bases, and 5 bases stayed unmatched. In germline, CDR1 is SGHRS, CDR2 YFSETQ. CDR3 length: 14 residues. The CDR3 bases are TGCGCCAGCAGCTCCGGGACTAAAACCTACGAGCAGTACTTC. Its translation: CASSSGTKTYEQYF.

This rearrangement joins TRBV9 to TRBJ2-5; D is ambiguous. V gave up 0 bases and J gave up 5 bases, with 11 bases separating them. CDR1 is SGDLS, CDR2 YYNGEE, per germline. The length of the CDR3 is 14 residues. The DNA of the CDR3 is TGTGCCAGCAGCGTAGACCCCCCGCTGGAGACCCAGTACTTC. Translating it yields CASSVDPPLETQYF.

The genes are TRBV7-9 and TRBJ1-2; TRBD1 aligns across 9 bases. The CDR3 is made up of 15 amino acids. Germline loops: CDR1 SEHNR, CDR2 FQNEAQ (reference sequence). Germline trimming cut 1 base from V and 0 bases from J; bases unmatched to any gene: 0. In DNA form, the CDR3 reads TGTGCCAGCAGCTTAGGACAGGGGGCTAACTATGGCTACACCTTC. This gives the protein CASSLGQGANYGYTF.

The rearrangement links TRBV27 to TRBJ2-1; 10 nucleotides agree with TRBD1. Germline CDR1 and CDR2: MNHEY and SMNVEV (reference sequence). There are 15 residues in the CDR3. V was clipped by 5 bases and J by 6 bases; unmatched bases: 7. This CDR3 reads CASSHDRGQGNEQFF. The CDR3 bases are TGTGCCAGCAGTCATGACAGGGGGCAAGGCAATGAGCAGTTCTTC.

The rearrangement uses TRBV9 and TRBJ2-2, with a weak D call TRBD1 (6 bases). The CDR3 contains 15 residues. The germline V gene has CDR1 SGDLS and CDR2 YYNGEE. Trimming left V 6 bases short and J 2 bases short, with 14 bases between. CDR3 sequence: CASTGRGDNTGELFF. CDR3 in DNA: TGTGCCAGCACGGGCAGGGGCGATAACACCGGGGAGCTGTTTTTT.

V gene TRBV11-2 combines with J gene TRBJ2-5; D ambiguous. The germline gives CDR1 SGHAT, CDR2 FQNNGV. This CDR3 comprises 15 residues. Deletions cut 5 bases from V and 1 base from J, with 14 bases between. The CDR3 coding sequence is TGTGCCAGCAGCCATCAACGGCACATCCAAGAGACCCAGTACTTC. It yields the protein CASSHQRHIQETQYF. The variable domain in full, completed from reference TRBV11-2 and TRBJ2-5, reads EAGVAQSPRYKIIEKRQSVAFWCNPISGHATLYWYQQILGQGPKLLIQFQNNGVVDDSQLPKDRFSAERLKGVDSTLKIQPAKLEDSAVYLCASSHQRHIQETQYFGPGTRLLVL.

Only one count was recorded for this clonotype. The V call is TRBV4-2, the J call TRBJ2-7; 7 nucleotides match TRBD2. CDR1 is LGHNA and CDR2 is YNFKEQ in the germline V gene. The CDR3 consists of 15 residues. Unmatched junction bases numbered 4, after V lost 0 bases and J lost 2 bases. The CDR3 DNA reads TGTGCCAGCAGCCAAGATCCTAGCGGTACCTACGAGCAGTACTTC. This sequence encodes CASSQDPSGTYEQYF.

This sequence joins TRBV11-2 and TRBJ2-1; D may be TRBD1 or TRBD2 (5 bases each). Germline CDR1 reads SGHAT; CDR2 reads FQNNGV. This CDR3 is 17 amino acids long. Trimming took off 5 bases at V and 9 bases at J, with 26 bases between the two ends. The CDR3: CASSATGTPVRASEQFF. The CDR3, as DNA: TGTGCCAGCAGCGCCACCGGGACCCCGGTGAGGGCAAGTGAGCAGTTCTTC.

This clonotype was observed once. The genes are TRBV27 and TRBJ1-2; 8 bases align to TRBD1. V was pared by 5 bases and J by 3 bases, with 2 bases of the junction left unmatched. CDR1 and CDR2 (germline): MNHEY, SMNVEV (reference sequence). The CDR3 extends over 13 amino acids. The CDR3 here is CASSGDRYYGYTF. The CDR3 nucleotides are TGTGCCAGCAGTGGGGACAGGTACTATGGCTACACCTTC.

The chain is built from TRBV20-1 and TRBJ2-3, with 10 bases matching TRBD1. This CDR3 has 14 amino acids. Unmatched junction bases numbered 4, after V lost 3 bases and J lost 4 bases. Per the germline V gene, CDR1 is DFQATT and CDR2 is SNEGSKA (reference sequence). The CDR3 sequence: CSARGDRGADTQYF. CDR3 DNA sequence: TGCAGTGCTAGGGGGGACAGGGGAGCAGATACGCAGTATTTT.

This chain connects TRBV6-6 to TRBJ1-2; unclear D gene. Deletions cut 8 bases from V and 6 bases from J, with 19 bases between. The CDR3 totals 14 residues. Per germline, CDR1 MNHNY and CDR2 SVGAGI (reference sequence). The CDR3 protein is CASGPNPSRHGYTF. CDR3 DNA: TGTGCCAGCGGGCCCAATCCTTCGCGACATGGCTACACCTTC.

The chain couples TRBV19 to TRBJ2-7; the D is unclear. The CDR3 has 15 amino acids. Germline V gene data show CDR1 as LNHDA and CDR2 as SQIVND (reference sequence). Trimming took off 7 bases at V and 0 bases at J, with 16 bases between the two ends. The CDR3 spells CASNIPLRSSYEQYF. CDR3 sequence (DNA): TGTGCCAGTAATATCCCCTTGCGGAGCTCCTACGAGCAGTACTTC.

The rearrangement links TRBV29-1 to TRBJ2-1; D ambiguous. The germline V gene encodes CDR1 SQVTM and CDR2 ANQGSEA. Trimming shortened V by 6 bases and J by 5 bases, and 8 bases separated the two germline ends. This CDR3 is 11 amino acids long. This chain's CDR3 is CSVPQNNEQFF. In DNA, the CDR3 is TGCAGCGTGCCTCAGAACAATGAGCAGTTCTTC.

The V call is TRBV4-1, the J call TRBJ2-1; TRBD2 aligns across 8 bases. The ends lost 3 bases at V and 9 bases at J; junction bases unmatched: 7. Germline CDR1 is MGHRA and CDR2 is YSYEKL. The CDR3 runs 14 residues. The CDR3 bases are TGCGCCAGCAGCCAGGGGACTAGTAGTCCTGAGCAGTTCTTC. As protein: CASSQGTSSPEQFF.

In DNA form, the CDR3 reads TGTGCCAGCAGTCAACGGGACAGTTACTACGAGCAGTACTTC. Encoded protein: CASSQRDSYYEQYF. This chain links TRBV3-1 with TRBJ2-7; TRBD1 matches at 7 bases. The germline V gene has CDR1 LGHDT and CDR2 YNNKEL (reference sequence). The CDR3 has 14 residues. Trimming at V came to 6 bases and at J to 3 bases, leaving 8 bases not matched to a gene.

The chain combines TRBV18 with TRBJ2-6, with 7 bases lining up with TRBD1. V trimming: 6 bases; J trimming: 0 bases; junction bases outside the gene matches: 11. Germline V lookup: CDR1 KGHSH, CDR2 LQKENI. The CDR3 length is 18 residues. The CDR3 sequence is CASSRPGQSRSGANVLTF. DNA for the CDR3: TGTGCCAGCTCGCGTCCGGGACAGTCTCGCTCTGGGGCCAACGTCCTGACTTTC.

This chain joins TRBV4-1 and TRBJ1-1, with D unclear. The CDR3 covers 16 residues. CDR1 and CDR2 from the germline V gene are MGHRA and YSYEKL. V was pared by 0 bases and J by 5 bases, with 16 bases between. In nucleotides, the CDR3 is TGCGCCAGCAGCCAAGATCGGAACCGAATGGGAACTGAAGCTTTCTTT. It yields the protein CASSQDRNRMGTEAFF.

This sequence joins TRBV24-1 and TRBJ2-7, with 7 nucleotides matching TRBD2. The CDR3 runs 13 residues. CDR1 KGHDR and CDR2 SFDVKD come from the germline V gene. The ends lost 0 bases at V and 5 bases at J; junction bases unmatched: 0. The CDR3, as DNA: TGTGCCACCAGTGATTTGGCGGGAGACGAGCAGTACTTC. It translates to CATSDLAGDEQYF.

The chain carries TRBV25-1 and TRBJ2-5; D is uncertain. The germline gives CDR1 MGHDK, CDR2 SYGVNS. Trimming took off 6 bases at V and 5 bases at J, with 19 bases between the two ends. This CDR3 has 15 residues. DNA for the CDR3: TGTGCCAGCAGATGGGCAGAGAGGATGGGGGAGACCCAGTACTTC. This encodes CASRWAERMGETQYF. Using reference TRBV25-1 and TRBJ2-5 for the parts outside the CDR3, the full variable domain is EADIYQTPRYLVIGTGKKITLECSQTMGHDKMYWYQQDPGMELHLIHYSYGVNSTEKGDLSSESTVSRIRTEHFPLTLESARPSHTSQYLCASRWAERMGETQYFGPGTRLLVL.

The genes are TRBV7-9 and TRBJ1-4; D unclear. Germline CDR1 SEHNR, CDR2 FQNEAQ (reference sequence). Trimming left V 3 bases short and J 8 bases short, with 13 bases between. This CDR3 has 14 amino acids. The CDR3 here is CASSLDFTSEKLFF. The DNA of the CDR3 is TGTGCCAGCAGCTTGGACTTCACCTCCGAAAAACTGTTTTTT.

The CDR3 DNA reads as TGCGCCAGCAGCCCAAATTTCTCTGGGGCCAACGTCCTGACTTTC. Its translation: CASSPNFSGANVLTF. The chain has TRBV5-1 and TRBJ2-6; no reliable D call. This CDR3 has 15 residues. V was trimmed by 4 bases and J by 0 bases, leaving 8 bases between them. Per germline, CDR1 SGHRS and CDR2 YFSETQ.

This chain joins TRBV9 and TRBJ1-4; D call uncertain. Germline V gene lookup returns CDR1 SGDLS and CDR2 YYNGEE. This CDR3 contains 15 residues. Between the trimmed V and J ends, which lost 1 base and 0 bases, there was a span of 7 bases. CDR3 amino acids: CASSVWGATNEKLFF. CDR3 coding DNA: TGTGCCAGCAGCGTATGGGGAGCAACTAATGAAAAACTGTTTTTT. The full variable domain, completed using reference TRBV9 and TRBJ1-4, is DSGVTQTPKHLITATGQRVTLRCSPRSGDLSVYWYQQSLDQGLQFLIQYYNGEERAKGNILERFSAQQFPDLHSELNLSSLELGDSALYFCASSVWGATNEKLFFGSGTQLSVL.

CDR3 nucleotides: TGTGCCAGCAGTTACACGGGAGGACAAGAGACCCAGTACTTC. Protein sequence: CASSYTGGQETQYF. This rearrangement joins TRBV6-5 to TRBJ2-5, with 7 positions matching TRBD2. Unmatched junction bases numbered 2, after V lost 2 bases and J lost 2 bases. The CDR3 contains 14 residues. The germline gives CDR1 MNHEY, CDR2 SVGAGI.

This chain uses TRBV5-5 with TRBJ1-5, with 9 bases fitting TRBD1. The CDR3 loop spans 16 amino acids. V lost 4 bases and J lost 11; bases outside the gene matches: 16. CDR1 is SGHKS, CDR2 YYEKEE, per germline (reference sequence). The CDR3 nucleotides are TGTGCCAGCAGCGATAGGGACAGGGCAATGGGTGGGACCCAGCATTTT. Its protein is CASSDRDRAMGGTQHF.

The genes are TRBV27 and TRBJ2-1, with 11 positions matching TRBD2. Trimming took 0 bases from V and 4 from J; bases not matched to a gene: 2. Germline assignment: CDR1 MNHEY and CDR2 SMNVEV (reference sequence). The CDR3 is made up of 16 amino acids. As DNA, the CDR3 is TGTGCCAGCAGTTTATCTGGGACTAGCGGTTACAATGAGCAGTTCTTC. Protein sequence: CASSLSGTSGYNEQFF.

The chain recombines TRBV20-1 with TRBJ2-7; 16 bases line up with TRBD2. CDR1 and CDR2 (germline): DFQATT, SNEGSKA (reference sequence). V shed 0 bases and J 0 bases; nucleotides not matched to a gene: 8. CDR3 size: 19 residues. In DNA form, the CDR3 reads TGCAGTGCTAGAGACCCGGGACTAGCGGGAGGGCCTGGCTCCTACGAGCAGTACTTC. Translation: CSARDPGLAGGPGSYEQYF.

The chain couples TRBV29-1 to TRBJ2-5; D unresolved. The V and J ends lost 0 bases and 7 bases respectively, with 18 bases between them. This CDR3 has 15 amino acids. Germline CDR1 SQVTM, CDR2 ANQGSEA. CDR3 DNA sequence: TGCAGCGTTGAAGATCCACGCCTGATCAAGTGGACCCAGTACTTC. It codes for CSVEDPRLIKWTQYF. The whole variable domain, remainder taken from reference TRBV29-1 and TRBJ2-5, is SAVISQKPSRDICQRGTSLTIQCQVDSQVTMMFWYRQQPGQSLTLIATANQGSEATYESGFVIDKFPISRPNLTFSTLTVSNMSPEDSSIYLCSVEDPRLIKWTQYFGPGTRLLVL.